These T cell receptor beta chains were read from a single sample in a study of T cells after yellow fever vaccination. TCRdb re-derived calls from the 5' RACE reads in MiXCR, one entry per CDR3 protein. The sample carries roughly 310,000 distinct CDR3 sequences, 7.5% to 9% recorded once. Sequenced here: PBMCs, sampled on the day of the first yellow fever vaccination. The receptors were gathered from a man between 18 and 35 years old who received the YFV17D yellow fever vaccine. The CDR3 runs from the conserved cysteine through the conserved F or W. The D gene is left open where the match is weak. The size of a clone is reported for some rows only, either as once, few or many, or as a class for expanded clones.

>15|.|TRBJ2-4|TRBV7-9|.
CASSLYTLAKNIQYF
TGTGCCAGCAGCTTATACACGCTAGCCAAAAACATTCAGTACTTC
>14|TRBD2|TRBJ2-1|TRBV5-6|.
CASSVRDYYNEQFF
TGTGCCAGCAGCGTCCGGGACTACTACAATGAGCAGTTCTTC
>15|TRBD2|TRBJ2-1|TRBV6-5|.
CASSPLAGEYNEQFF
TGTGCCAGCAGTCCTCTAGCGGGGGAGTACAATGAGCAGTTCTTC
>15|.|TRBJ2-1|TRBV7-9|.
CASSLGIGSGNEQFF
TGTGCCAGCAGCTTAGGAATCGGGTCAGGCAATGAGCAGTTCTTC
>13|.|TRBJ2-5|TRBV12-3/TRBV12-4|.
CASSSQTQETQYF
TGTGCCAGCAGTTCTCAGACCCAAGAGACCCAGTACTTC
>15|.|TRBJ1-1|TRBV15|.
CATSRSGGENTEAFF
TGTGCCACCAGCAGATCAGGAGGGGAGAACACTGAAGCTTTCTTT
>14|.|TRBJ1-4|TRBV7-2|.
CASSPRRRNEKLFF
TGTGCCAGCAGCCCGCGGAGAAGGAATGAAAAACTGTTTTTT
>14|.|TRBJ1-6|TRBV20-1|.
CSASSRGDNSPLHF
TGCAGTGCTAGTTCGAGGGGTGATAATTCACCCCTCCACTTT
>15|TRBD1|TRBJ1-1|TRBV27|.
CASRGTGTKDTEAFF
TGTGCCAGCAGGGGGACAGGGACTAAGGACACTGAAGCTTTCTTT
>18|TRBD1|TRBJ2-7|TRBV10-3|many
CAISERISGTVSSYEQYF
TGTGCCATCAGTGAGAGAATCTCCGGGACAGTGAGCTCCTACGAGCAGTACTTC
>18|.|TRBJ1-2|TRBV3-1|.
CASSQGLVGVRRGYGYTF
TGTGCCAGCAGCCAAGGCCTGGTTGGGGTGCGCAGGGGCTATGGCTACACCTTC
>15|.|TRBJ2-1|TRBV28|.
CASSRPRVSYNEQFF
TGTGCCAGCTCACGCCCCAGGGTCTCCTACAATGAGCAGTTCTTC
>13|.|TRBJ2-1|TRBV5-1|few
CAPGLILFNEQFF
TGCGCCCCCGGACTAATTTTATTCAATGAGCAGTTCTTC